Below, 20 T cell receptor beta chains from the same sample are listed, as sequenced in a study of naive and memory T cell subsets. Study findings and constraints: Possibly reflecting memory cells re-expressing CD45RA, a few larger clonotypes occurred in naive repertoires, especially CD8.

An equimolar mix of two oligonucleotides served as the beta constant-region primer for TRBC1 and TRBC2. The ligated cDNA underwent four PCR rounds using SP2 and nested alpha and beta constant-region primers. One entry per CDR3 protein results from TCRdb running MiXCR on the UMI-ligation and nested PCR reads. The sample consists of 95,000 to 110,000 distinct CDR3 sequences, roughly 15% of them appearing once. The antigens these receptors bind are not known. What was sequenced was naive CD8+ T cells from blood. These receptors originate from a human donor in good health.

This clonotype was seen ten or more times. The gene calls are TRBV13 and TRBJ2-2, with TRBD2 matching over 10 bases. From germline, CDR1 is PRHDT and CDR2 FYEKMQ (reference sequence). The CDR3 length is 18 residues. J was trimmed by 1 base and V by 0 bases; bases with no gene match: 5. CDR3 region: CASSLGLRLAGNTGELFF. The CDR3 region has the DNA TGTGCCAGCAGCTTAGGCCTCCGACTAGCGGGGAACACCGGGGAGCTGTTTTTT.

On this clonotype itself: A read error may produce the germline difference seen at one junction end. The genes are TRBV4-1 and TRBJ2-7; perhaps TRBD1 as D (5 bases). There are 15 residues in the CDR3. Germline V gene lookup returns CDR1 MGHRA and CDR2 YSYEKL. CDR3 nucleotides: TGCGCCAGCAGCCATTCCGGGCAGGGAACCTACGAGCAGCACTTC. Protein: CASSHSGQGTYEQHF.

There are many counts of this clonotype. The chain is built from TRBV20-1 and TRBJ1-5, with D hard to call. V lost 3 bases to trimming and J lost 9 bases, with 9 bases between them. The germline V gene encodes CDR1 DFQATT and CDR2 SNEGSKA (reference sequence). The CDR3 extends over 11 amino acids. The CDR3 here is CSASIGGPQHF. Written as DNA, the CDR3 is TGCAGTGCTAGTATAGGAGGGCCCCAGCATTTT.

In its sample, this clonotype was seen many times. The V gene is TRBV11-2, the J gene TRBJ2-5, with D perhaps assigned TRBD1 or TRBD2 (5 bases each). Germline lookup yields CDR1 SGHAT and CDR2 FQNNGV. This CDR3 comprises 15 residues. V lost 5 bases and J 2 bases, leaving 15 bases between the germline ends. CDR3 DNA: TGTGCCAGCAGCCCAACCGGGACCATACAAGAGACCCAGTACTTC. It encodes CASSPTGTIQETQYF. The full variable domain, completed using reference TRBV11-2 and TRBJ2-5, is EAGVAQSPRYKIIEKRQSVAFWCNPISGHATLYWYQQILGQGPKLLIQFQNNGVVDDSQLPKDRFSAERLKGVDSTLKIQPAKLEDSAVYLCASSPTGTIQETQYFGPGTRLLVL.

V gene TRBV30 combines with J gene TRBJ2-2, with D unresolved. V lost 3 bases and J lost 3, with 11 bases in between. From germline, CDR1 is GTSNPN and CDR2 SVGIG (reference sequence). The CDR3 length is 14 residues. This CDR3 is CAWRPNPDTGELFF. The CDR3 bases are TGTGCCTGGAGGCCAAACCCGGACACCGGGGAGCTGTTTTTT.

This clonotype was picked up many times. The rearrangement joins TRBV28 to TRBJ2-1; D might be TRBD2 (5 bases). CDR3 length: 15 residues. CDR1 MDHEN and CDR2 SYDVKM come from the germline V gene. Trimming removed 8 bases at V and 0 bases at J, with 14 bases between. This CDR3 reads CASRPAGSSYNEQFF. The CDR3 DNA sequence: TGTGCCAGCCGCCCCGCGGGCAGCTCCTACAATGAGCAGTTCTTC.

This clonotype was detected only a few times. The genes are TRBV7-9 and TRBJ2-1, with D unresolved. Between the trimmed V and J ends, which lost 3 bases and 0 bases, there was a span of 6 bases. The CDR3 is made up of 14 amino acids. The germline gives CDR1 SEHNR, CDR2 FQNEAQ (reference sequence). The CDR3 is CASSFTSSYNEQFF. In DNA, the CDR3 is TGTGCCAGCAGCTTCACAAGCTCCTACAATGAGCAGTTCTTC.

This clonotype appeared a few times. The CDR3 DNA reads TGTGCCACCAGTCCTACTAGCGGGTTTGACAATGAGCAGTTCTTC. Its protein is CATSPTSGFDNEQFF. J is TRBJ2-1 and V is TRBV24-1; 9 positions match TRBD2. The germline gives CDR1 KGHDR, CDR2 SFDVKD. This CDR3 is built from 15 residues. The V and J ends lost 6 bases and 5 bases, in that order; junction bases with no gene match: 7.

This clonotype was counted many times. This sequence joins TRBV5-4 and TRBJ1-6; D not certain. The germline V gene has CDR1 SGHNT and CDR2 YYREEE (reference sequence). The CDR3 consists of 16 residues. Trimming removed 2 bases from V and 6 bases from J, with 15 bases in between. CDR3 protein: CASSLTKMSSNSPLHF. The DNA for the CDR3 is TGTGCCAGCAGCTTAACGAAAATGTCGAGTAATTCACCCCTCCACTTT.

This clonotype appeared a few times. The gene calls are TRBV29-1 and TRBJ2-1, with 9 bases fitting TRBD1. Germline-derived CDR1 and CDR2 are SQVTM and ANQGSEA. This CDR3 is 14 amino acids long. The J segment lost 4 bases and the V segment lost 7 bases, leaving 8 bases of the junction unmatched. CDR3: CSASGGTGYNEQFF. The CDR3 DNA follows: TGCAGCGCTTCTGGAGGGACAGGGTACAATGAGCAGTTCTTC.

CDR3 bases: TGTGCCAGCAGTCTAGGGGATCAGCCCCAGCATTTT. Amino acids: CASSLGDQPQHF. The V gene is TRBV2, the J gene TRBJ1-5, with D perhaps TRBD1 (5 bases). Germline V CDR1 and CDR2: SNHLY, FYNNEI. CDR3 size: 12 residues. Trimming took off 5 bases at V and 5 bases at J, with 7 bases between the two ends.

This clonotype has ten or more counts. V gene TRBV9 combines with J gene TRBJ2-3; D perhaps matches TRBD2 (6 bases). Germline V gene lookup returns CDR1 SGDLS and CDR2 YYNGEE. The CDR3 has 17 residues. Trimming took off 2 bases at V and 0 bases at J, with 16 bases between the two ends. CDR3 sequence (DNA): TGTGCCAGCAGCGTTCCTAGCGACTCACCTAGCACAGATACGCAGTATTTT. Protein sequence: CASSVPSDSPSTDTQYF.

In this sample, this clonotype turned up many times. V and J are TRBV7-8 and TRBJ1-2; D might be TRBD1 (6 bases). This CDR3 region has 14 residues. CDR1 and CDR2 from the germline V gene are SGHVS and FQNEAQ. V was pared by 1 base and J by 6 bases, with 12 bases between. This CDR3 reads CASSLGAAGDGYTF. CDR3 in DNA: TGTGCCAGCAGCTTAGGCGCGGCAGGGGATGGCTACACCTTC.

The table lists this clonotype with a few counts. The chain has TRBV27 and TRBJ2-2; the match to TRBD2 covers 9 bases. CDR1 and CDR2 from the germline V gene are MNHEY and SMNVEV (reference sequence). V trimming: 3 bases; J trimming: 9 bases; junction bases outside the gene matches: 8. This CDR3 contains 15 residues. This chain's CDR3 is CASSFGLAGVRELFF. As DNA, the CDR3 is TGTGCCAGCAGTTTCGGATTAGCGGGGGTGCGGGAGCTGTTTTTT.

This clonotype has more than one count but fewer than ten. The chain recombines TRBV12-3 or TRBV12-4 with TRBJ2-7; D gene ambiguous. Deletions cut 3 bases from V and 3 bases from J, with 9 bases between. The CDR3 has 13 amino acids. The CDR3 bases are TGTGCCAGCAGTTTTCCCCCGGACTACGAGCAGTACTTC. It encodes CASSFPPDYEQYF.

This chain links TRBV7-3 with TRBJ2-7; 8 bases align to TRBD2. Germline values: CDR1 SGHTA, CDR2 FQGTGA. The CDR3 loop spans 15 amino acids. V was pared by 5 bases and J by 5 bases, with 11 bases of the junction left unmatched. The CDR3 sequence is CASSPYGGATNEQYF. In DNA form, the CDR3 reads TGTGCCAGCAGCCCCTACGGGGGGGCCACTAACGAGCAGTACTTC.

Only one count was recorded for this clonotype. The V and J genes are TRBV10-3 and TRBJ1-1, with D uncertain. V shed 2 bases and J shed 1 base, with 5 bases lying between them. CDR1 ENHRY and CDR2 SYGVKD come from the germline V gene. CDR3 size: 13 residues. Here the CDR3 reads CAISETSNTEAFF. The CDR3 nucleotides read TGTGCCATCAGTGAGACCTCGAACACTGAAGCTTTCTTT.

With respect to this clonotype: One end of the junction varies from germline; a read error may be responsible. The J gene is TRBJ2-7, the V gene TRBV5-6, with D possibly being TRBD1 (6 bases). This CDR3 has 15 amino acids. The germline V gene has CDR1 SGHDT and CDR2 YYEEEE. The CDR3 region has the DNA TGTGCCAGCAGCTTGGCACAGGGTTACTCCTACGCGCAGTACTTC. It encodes CASSLAQGYSYAQYF.

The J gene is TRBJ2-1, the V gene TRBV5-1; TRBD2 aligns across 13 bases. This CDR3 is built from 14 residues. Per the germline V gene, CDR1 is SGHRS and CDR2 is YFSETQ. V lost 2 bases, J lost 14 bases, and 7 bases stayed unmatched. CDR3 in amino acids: CASSFSLAGGPEFF. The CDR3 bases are TGCGCCAGCAGCTTTTCACTAGCGGGGGGGCCAGAGTTCTTC.

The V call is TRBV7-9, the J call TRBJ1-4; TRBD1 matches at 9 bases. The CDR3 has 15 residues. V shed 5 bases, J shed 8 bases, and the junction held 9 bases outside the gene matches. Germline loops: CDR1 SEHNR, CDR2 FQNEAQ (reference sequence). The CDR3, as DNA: TGTGCCAGCAGCCCCTCAGGACAGGGGTACGAAAAACTGTTTTTT. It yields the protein CASSPSGQGYEKLFF.